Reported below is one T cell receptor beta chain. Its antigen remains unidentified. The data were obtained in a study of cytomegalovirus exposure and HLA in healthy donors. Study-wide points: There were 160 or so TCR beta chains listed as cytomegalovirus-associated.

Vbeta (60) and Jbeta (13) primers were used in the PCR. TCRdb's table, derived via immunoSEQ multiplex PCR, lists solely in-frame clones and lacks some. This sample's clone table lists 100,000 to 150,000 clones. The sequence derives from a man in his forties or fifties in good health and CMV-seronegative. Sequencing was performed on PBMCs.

The CDR3 nucleotides are TGTGCCAGCAGCTGGGCGTACAGGAATGAGCAGTTCTTC. Protein product: CASSWAYRNEQFF. The chain carries TRBV5-6 and TRBJ2-1; maybe TRBD1 (5 bases). This CDR3 has 13 residues. Germline values: CDR1 SGHDT, CDR2 YYEEEE. V lost 3 bases and J 7 bases, leaving 11 bases between the germline ends.